In its sample, the clone carrying this T cell receptor (beta chain) was seen a few times. What it binds is not known. Graves' hyperthyroidism showing no ophthalmopathy progression within 18 months was considered stable. These data come from a study of T cells in Graves' hyperthyroidism and ophthalmopathy. Background on the study: Initial diagnosis, before any treatment, was when peripheral blood was collected. Study results and caveats: It was a median approximately 7.1 months before onset that the model predicted ophthalmopathy.

Using RNA transcripts as the source, TCR beta CDR3 regions were amplified. Primed by the HTBI set, a first-round RT-PCR was run on the TCR CDR3. MiXCR, applied by TCRdb to the multiplex PCR reads, yields one record per CDR3 protein. This sample has about 680,000 distinct CDR3 sequences, with just over 35% found just once. Sequenced sample: blood. The origin of this receptor is a middle-aged woman with Graves' hyperthyroidism.

In DNA form, the CDR3 reads TGCGCCAGCAGCCCTCCGGACAGGGGTAATTCACCCCTCCACTTT. Amino acid sequence: CASSPPDRGNSPLHF. The chain couples TRBV5-1 to TRBJ1-6; 9 nucleotides match TRBD1. V was pared by 4 bases and J by 6 bases, with 5 bases of the junction left unmatched. The CDR3 loop spans 15 amino acids. CDR1 and CDR2 (germline): SGHRS, YFSETQ.